This entry lists 12 T cell receptor beta chains sequenced from one sample in a study. TCRdb reprocessed the RT-PCR reads with MiXCR, giving one entry per CDR3 protein. The sample records around 700,000 distinct CDR3 sequences, more than 13% being singletons. What was sequenced was memory CD4+ T cells from blood. Every receptor here comes from a female donor in good health, serving as a healthy control.

CDR3 loop: CASSFILTEAFF. The DNA of the CDR3 is TGTGCCAGCAGTTTTATTCTAACTGAAGCTTTCTTT. This chain uses TRBV28 with TRBJ1-1; no reliable D call. CDR3 length: 12 amino acids. V shed 3 bases and J shed 5 bases, with 7 bases lying between them. Germline loops: CDR1 MDHEN, CDR2 SYDVKM.

Note on this clonotype: Just one base apart from a much larger clone, this may be a read error. This sequence joins TRBV11-2 and TRBJ1-4, with no clear D. CDR3 length equals 13 residues. Germline lookup yields CDR1 SGHAT and CDR2 FQNNGV. The CDR3 DNA follows: TGTGCCAGCAGCATAGATCCGTCATCCTTACTGTTTTTT. Protein product: CASSIDPSSLLFF.

This clonotype has ten or more counts. The chain joins TRBV20-1 to TRBJ2-2; 7 nucleotides line up with TRBD2. Germline V lookup: CDR1 DFQATT, CDR2 SNEGSKA (reference sequence). CDR3 length: 13 residues. J gave up 10 bases and V 7 bases, and 12 bases lay outside the gene matches. The chain's CDR3 is CSVSGGGSEELFF. For the CDR3, the DNA is TGCAGTGTTTCCGGCGGGGGAAGCGAGGAGCTGTTTTTT.

In this sample, this clonotype turned up many times. This chain connects TRBV18 to TRBJ1-1; D gene ambiguous. CDR3 length equals 14 residues. V lost 10 bases and J lost 4, with 19 bases in between. Germline V CDR1 and CDR2: KGHSH, LQKENI. The CDR3 DNA follows: TGTGCCACCACGAGCAATGGTTTGGGCACTGAAGCTTTCTTT. This translates into CATTSNGLGTEAFF.

In this sample, this clonotype turned up a few times. This chain connects TRBV20-1 to TRBJ2-1, with D unresolved. Trimming cost V 6 bases and J 4 bases, with 13 bases left between them. Germline CDR1 DFQATT, CDR2 SNEGSKA (reference sequence). The CDR3 runs 13 residues. The CDR3 sequence is CSAPGLLYNEQFF. The CDR3 DNA sequence: TGCAGTGCACCTGGTTTACTGTACAATGAGCAGTTCTTC.

This clonotype was picked up many times. The chain combines TRBV5-1 with TRBJ2-7; 9 nucleotides align to TRBD1. CDR1 SGHRS and CDR2 YFSETQ come from the germline V gene. J was trimmed by 5 bases and V by 2 bases; bases with no gene match: 5. The CDR3 is made up of 14 amino acids. The CDR3 here is CASSFGTGTNEQYF. The CDR3 bases are TGCGCCAGCAGCTTCGGGACAGGGACCAACGAGCAGTACTTC. Complete variable domain (other parts from reference TRBV5-1 and TRBJ2-7): KAGVTQTPRYLIKTRGQQVTLSCSPISGHRSVSWYQQTPGQGLQFLFEYFSETQRNKGNFPGRFSGRQFSNSRSEMNVSTLELGDSALYLCASSFGTGTNEQYFGPGTRLTVT.

This sequence joins TRBV29-1 and TRBJ1-2, with D unclear. Per the germline V gene, CDR1 is SQVTM and CDR2 is ANQGSEA. This CDR3 comprises 12 residues. Trimming shortened V by 0 bases and J by 9 bases, and 11 bases separated the two germline ends. CDR3 DNA: TGCAGCGTTGAAGAGGAGAACCGAAGCTACACCTTC. The encoded protein is CSVEEENRSYTF.

The chain joins TRBV7-2 to TRBJ2-3; TRBD1 is a possible D gene (6 bases). This CDR3 has 15 residues. V lost 5 bases and J lost 3, with 15 bases in between. CDR1 is SGHTA and CDR2 is FQGNSA in the germline V gene. The CDR3 region is CASSDRTQGTDTQYF. DNA for the CDR3: TGTGCCAGCAGCGATAGGACACAGGGTACAGATACGCAGTATTTT.

The genes are TRBV20-1 and TRBJ1-1; 9 bases line up with TRBD1. The CDR3 is 14 amino acids. Germline V gene lookup returns CDR1 DFQATT and CDR2 SNEGSKA (reference sequence). After removal of 6 bases from V and 4 bases from J, the junction contained 9 bases not matched to a gene. Here the CDR3 reads CSAQYLTGGTEAFF. CDR3 bases: TGCAGTGCCCAATACTTGACAGGGGGCACTGAAGCTTTCTTT.

In its sample, this clonotype was seen many times. The chain carries TRBV7-2 and TRBJ1-5; D possibly corresponds to TRBD1 (5 bases). The ends were cut back, 3 bases at V and 7 bases at J, with 13 bases in the middle. The CDR3 length is 14 residues. CDR1 SGHTA and CDR2 FQGNSA come from the germline V gene. CDR3 in DNA: TGTGCCAGCAGCTTGGGAGGGGAACACCAGCCCCAGCATTTT. Protein sequence: CASSLGGEHQPQHF. The full variable domain, rest sourced from reference TRBV7-2 and TRBJ1-5, is GAGVSQSPSNKVTEKGKDVELRCDPISGHTALYWYRQSLGQGLEFLIYFQGNSAPDKSGLPSDRFSAERTGGSVSTLTIQRTQQEDSAVYLCASSLGGEHQPQHFGDGTRLSIL.

The chain joins TRBV6-5 to TRBJ2-2, with TRBD2 matching over 8 bases. J was trimmed by 3 bases and V by 7 bases; bases with no gene match: 10. Germline CDR1 and CDR2: MNHEY and SVGAGI. The CDR3 has 16 residues. The CDR3 coding sequence is TGTGCCAGCAAGCCTCGGTCAGCGGGAGACACCGGGGAGCTGTTTTTT. Translated, it gives CASKPRSAGDTGELFF.

CDR3 protein: CASSPPATGSYNEQFF. CDR3 nucleotide sequence: TGTGCCAGCTCACCACCTGCGACGGGCTCCTACAATGAGCAGTTCTTC. The J gene is TRBJ2-1, the V gene TRBV18; no firm D call. V lost 0 bases and J 0 bases, leaving 9 bases between the germline ends. The V gene's germline CDR1 is KGHSH and CDR2 LQKENI. The CDR3 is 16 residues long.